A selection of T cell receptor beta chains follows, all from one sample in a study of a mutant IDH1 vaccine in newly diagnosed glioma. Using immunoSEQ multiplex PCR, the repertoire was profiled, and TCRdb retains in-frame clones only, with some absent. The sample contains about 23,000 clones, approximately 93% of which appear only once. The source material was PBMCs, sampled from a glioma patient treated with radiotherapy, temozolomide or both. The source is a young man with glioma. Both conserved end residues are part of each CDR3. The D gene is left open where the match is weak. Clone size is given for some rows only: seen once, a few or many times, or a class if the clone is expanded.

NA TRBJ2-3 TRBV19 TRBD2 CASSTPGTSGRTDTQYF TGTGCCAGTAGTACCCCAGGGACTAGCGGGAGGACAGATACGCAGTATTTT
NA TRBJ2-7 TRBV27 NA CASSLIEGNPYEQYF TGTGCCAGCAGTTTAATTGAAGGGAACCCCTACGAGCAGTACTTC
NA TRBJ2-1 TRBV29-1 TRBD1 CSVVQGAGEQFF TGCAGCGTTGTTCAGGGGGCCGGTGAGCAGTTCTTC
NA TRBJ1-1 TRBV28 TRBD1 CASSPPGQWNTEAFF TGTGCCAGCAGTCCCCCGGGACAGTGGAACACTGAAGCTTTCTTT
NA TRBJ2-2 TRBV25-1 NA CASREGTNTGELFF TGTGCCAGCAGGGAGGGGACGAACACCGGGGAGCTGTTTTTT
NA TRBJ1-1 TRBV12-5 NA CASGLALGTEAFF TGTGCTAGTGGTTTGGCCCTGGGGACTGAAGCTTTCTTT
few TRBJ2-2 TRBV28 TRBD1 CASSELSDRGYTGELFF TGTGCCAGCAGTGAACTCTCCGACAGGGGATACACCGGGGAGCTGTTTTTT
once TRBJ2-3 TRBV11-2 TRBD2 CASRTGTSGRWEGTDTQYF TGTGCCAGCAGGACCGGGACTAGCGGGCGGTGGGAGGGCACAGATACGCAGTATTTT
NA TRBJ1-5 TRBV6-5 NA CASSYSSGMSNQPQHF TGTGCCAGCAGTTACTCCTCAGGGATGAGCAATCAGCCCCAGCATTTT
once TRBJ2-1 TRBV9 NA CASSPGGMGNEQFF TGTGCCAGCAGCCCTGGGGGAATGGGGAATGAGCAGTTCTTC
NA TRBJ1-2 TRBV27 NA CASSLTVFNYGYTF TGTGCCAGCAGTTTAACCGTCTTCAACTATGGCTACACCTTC
NA TRBJ2-1 TRBV11-2 NA CASSSYPWEESSYNEQFF TGTGCCAGCAGCTCATATCCCTGGGAGGAGAGCTCCTACAATGAGCAGTTCTTC
once TRBJ1-1 TRBV19 NA CASTRGTEAFF TGTGCCAGTACCCGGGGGACTGAAGCTTTCTTT
once TRBJ1-4 TRBV7-6 TRBD1 CASSADRGWEKLFF TGTGCCAGCAGCGCGGACAGGGGCTGGGAAAAACTGTTTTTT
NA TRBJ1-4 TRBV21-1 NA CASSNPPRCWRKTVF TGTGCCAGCAGCAACCCTCCGAGGTGTTGGCGAAAAACTGTTTTT
few TRBJ2-7 TRBV7-9 NA CASTRGLARYEQYF TGTGCCAGCACCCGGGGCCTAGCGAGGTACGAGCAGTACTTC
NA TRBJ1-1 TRBV7-2 TRBD1 CASSPRQGPYTEAFF TGTGCCAGCAGCCCTCGACAGGGACCTTACACTGAAGCTTTCTTT
NA TRBJ2-2 TRBV29-1 TRBD2 CSAVTQLAGNTGELFF TGCAGCGCAGTGACCCAACTAGCGGGGAACACCGGGGAGCTGTTTTTT
NA TRBJ1-4 TRBV15 NA CATSPGQATNEKLFF TGTGCCACCAGCCCGGGCCAGGCAACTAATGAAAAACTGTTTTTT
NA TRBJ2-2 TRBV5-1 NA CASSEDRLNTGELFF TGCGCCAGCAGCGAAGACAGGCTGAACACCGGGGAGCTGTTTTTT
NA TRBJ1-1 TRBV5-6 NA CASSLRGIQAFF TGTGCCAGCAGCTTGCGCGGGATCCAAGCTTTCTTT
NA TRBJ1-2 TRBV27 NA CASSLMGYGYTF TGTGCCAGCAGTTTAATGGGATATGGCTACACCTTC
NA TRBJ2-7 TRBV18 NA CASSPLPGGDEQYF TGTGCCAGCTCACCTCTCCCCGGCGGAGACGAGCAGTACTTC
NA TRBJ1-1 TRBV6-1 NA CASSRQGHTEAFF TGTGCCAGCAGTCGTCAGGGTCACACTGAAGCTTTCTTT
NA TRBJ1-3 TRBV18 TRBD1 CASSPTGASGNTIYF TGTGCCAGCTCACCAACAGGGGCCAGTGGAAACACCATATATTTT
NA TRBJ2-5 TRBV5-6 TRBD2 CASSPGLEETQYF TGTGCCAGCAGTCCGGGACTAGAAGAGACCCAGTACTTC
NA TRBJ2-7 TRBV5-4 NA CASSSEGSPYEQYF TGTGCCAGCAGCTCGGAGGGTAGTCCCTACGAGCAGTACTTC
NA TRBJ1-2 TRBV6-1 NA CASSEVWYGYTF TGTGCCAGCAGTGAAGTATGGTATGGCTACACCTTC
NA TRBJ1-5 TRBV19 NA CASSIRAGWYDNQPQHF TGTGCCAGTAGTATCCGGGCAGGGTGGTATGACAATCAGCCCCAGCATTTT
NA TRBJ2-3 TRBV5-1 TRBD2 CASSFRGRDGTDTQYF TGCGCCAGCAGCTTCCGCGGGAGGGACGGGACAGATACGCAGTATTTT
NA TRBJ2-1 TRBV27 TRBD2 CASSSFTSGRSRGQFF TGTGCCAGCAGCTCTTTTACTAGCGGGAGGTCTCGGGGGCAGTTCTTC
NA TRBJ2-7 TRBV27 NA CASSFSHISGQPYEQYF TGTGCCAGCAGTTTCTCACATATATCTGGACAGCCCTACGAGCAGTACTTC
NA TRBJ2-1 TRBV5-8 TRBD2 CASSSRTSGKNEQFF TGTGCCAGCAGCTCCAGGACTAGCGGGAAGAATGAGCAGTTCTTC
NA TRBJ2-3 TRBV7-9 NA CASSWTSFTDTQYF TGTGCCAGCAGCTGGACAAGCTTCACAGATACGCAGTATTTT
NA TRBJ1-1 TRBV5-4 TRBD1 CASSPGTGRKETEAFF TGTGCCAGCAGCCCCGGGACAGGGAGGAAGGAAACTGAAGCTTTCTTT
NA TRBJ2-5 TRBV4-2 NA CASSQDVLAAEGAQYF TGTGCCAGCAGCCAAGATGTGCTGGCGGCGGAAGGGGCCCAGTACTTC
once TRBJ2-3 TRBV7-9 TRBD2 CASWSAGAEGQYF TGTGCCAGCTGGTCAGCGGGAGCTGAGGGGCAGTATTTT
NA TRBJ1-2 TRBV6-5 TRBD1 CASTTGAGVIGYTF TGTGCCAGCACTACAGGGGCCGGGGTGATTGGCTACACCTTC
NA TRBJ2-7 TRBV29-1 TRBD2 CSVEVTSGRSSSYEQYF TGCAGCGTTGAAGTGACTAGCGGGAGGTCGAGCTCCTACGAGCAGTACTTC
NA TRBJ2-7 TRBV18 NA CASSPPPSAGFYEQYF TGTGCCAGCTCCCCGCCGCCCTCGGCAGGGTTCTACGAGCAGTACTTC
few TRBJ2-7 TRBV5-6 TRBD1 CASSDGQGEPYEQYF TGTGCCAGCAGCGATGGACAGGGGGAACCCTACGAGCAGTACTTC
NA TRBJ1-5 TRBV9 NA CASSSDWEQPQHF TGTGCCAGCAGCTCGGACTGGGAGCAGCCCCAGCATTTT
NA TRBJ1-3 TRBV5-4 NA CASSLKGAGNTIYF TGTGCCAGCAGCTTGAAAGGGGCTGGAAACACCATATATTTT
once TRBJ1-4 TRBV5-1 NA CASSLAPLRGEKLFF TGCGCCAGCAGCTTGGCTCCCCTACGAGGGGAAAAACTGTTTTTT
once TRBJ2-7 TRBV11-2 TRBD1 CASSPWGTGKYEQYF TGTGCCAGCAGCCCCTGGGGGACAGGGAAGTACGAGCAGTACTTC
NA TRBJ1-5 TRBV6-1 NA CASRLQDQPQHF TGTGCCAGCAGGCTTCAGGATCAGCCCCAGCATTTT
NA TRBJ1-6 TRBV7-2 NA CASSFSGYNSPLHF TGTGCCAGCAGCTTTTCGGGGTATAATTCACCCCTCCACTTT
NA TRBJ2-3 TRBV25-1 TRBD1 CASSENRGWDTQYF TGTGCCAGCAGTGAAAACAGGGGGTGGGATACGCAGTATTTT
NA TRBJ2-5 TRBV6-1 NA CASSVGRGETQYF TGTGCCAGCAGTGTGGGCAGAGGAGAGACCCAGTACTTC
NA TRBJ2-3 TRBV7-9 NA CASSISIQGTKSTDTQYF TGTGCCAGCAGTATCTCGATCCAGGGGACGAAAAGTACAGATACGCAGTATTTT
NA TRBJ1-2 TRBV27 NA CASSPHFQTPYGYTF TGTGCCAGCAGTCCCCACTTTCAGACCCCCTATGGCTACACCTTC
NA TRBJ2-7 TRBV5-1 NA CASSWDGDSYEQYF TGCGCCAGCAGCTGGGACGGGGATTCCTACGAGCAGTACTTC
NA TRBJ2-1 TRBV27 TRBD1 CASSLIGGTGLSNEQFF TGTGCCAGCAGTTTAATAGGGGGGACAGGGTTGAGTAATGAGCAGTTCTTC
NA TRBJ1-2 TRBV30 NA CAWSVRLAYGYTF TGTGCCTGGAGTGTACGGCTGGCCTATGGCTACACCTTC
NA TRBJ2-5 TRBV11-3 TRBD1 CASSSSGGQGGQETQYF TGTGCCAGCAGCTCCAGTGGGGGACAGGGGGGTCAAGAGACCCAGTACTTC
NA TRBJ2-3 TRBV30 TRBD2 CAWSAGLAEQDTQYF TGTGCCTGGAGTGCGGGACTAGCGGAGCAAGATACGCAGTATTTT